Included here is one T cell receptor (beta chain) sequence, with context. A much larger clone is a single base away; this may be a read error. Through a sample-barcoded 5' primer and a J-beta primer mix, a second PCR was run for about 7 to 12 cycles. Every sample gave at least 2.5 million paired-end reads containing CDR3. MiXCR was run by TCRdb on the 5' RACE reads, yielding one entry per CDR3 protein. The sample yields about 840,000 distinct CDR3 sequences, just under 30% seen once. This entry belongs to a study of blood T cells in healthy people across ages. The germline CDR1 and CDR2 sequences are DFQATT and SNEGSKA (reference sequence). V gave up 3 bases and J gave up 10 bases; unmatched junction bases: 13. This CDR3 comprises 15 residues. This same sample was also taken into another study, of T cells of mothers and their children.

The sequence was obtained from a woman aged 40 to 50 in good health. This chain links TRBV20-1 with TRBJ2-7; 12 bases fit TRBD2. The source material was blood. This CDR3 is CSASGGLAGREIQYF. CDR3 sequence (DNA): TGCAGTGCTAGTGGAGGACTAGCGGGGCGAGAGATCCAGTACTTC.